This passage covers 24 T cell receptor beta chains from one sample sequenced in a study of blood T cell repertoires in COVID-19. Assay: immunoSEQ multiplex PCR; the TCRdb copy retains only in-frame clones and omits some. The sample lists 280,000 or so clones; approximately 83% were seen once. Sequences were obtained from PBMCs or T cells enriched from blood (not recorded which). The receptors derive from a man younger than 40 who had recovered from COVID-19.

This chain uses TRBV7-2 with TRBJ2-2, with 8 bases matching TRBD2. With 5 bases clipped from V and 14 bases from J, the junction kept 7 bases outside the gene matches. In germline, CDR1 is SGHTA, CDR2 FQGNSA. There are 12 residues in the CDR3. The CDR3 nucleotides are TGTGCCAGCAGCACCGGGGGGGCCGGTCTGTTTTTT. This translates into CASSTGGAGLFF.

DNA for the CDR3: TGTGCCTGGAGTGTCAGGTCAGGGAATGGCTACACCTTC. It is translated as CAWSVRSGNGYTF. The chain couples TRBV30 to TRBJ1-2, with TRBD1 as a possible D gene (5 bases). Trimming removed 0 bases at V and 6 bases at J, with 11 bases between. This CDR3 has 13 amino acids. Germline lookup yields CDR1 GTSNPN and CDR2 SVGIG (reference sequence).

Details on this clone: The same CDR3 also results from other DNA sequences found in this sample. The chain combines TRBV12-3 or TRBV12-4 with TRBJ2-7; D perhaps matches TRBD1 (6 bases). The V end was cut by 5 bases, the J end by 4 bases, with 6 bases between. This CDR3 has 11 residues. The CDR3 DNA reads as TGTGCCAGCAGTCAGGGGTACGAGCAGTACTTC. It encodes CASSQGYEQYF.

This clone was detected once. This chain connects TRBV14 to TRBJ1-2, with TRBD1 matching 8 bases. Unmatched junction bases numbered 5, after V lost 2 bases and J lost 6 bases. CDR3 size: 14 residues. Germline-derived CDR1 and CDR2 are SGHDN and FVKESK. For the CDR3, the DNA is TGTGCCAGCAGCCAATTCTTCAGGGGGCATGGCTACACCTTC. Its translation is CASSQFFRGHGYTF.

The chain links TRBV25-1 to TRBJ2-7; tentative D call: TRBD1 (6 bases). CDR3 length: 15 amino acids. CDR1 and CDR2 (germline): MGHDK, SYGVNS. Trimming shortened V by 2 bases and J by 2 bases, and 13 bases separated the two germline ends. The CDR3 protein is CASSEAGAEAYEQYF. Written as DNA, the CDR3 is TGTGCCAGCAGTGAAGCAGGGGCCGAAGCCTACGAGCAGTACTTC.

The chain uses TRBV12-3 or TRBV12-4 and TRBJ2-5, with D unresolved. CDR3 length equals 12 residues. Trimming stripped 5 bases from V and 4 bases from J, with 8 bases between. As DNA, the CDR3 is TGTGCCAGCAGTCAATGGCTAGAGACCCAGTACTTC. Translated: CASSQWLETQYF.

The chain is built from TRBV9 and TRBJ1-4; D unresolved. CDR1 and CDR2 from the germline V gene are SGDLS and YYNGEE. V lost 0 bases to trimming and J lost 2 bases, with 5 bases between them. The CDR3 has 14 residues. The CDR3 DNA follows: TGTGCCAGCAGCGTAGGCGGTACTAATGAAAAACTGTTTTTT. Protein: CASSVGGTNEKLFF.

The rearrangement links TRBV3-1 (or the pseudogene TRBV3-2) to TRBJ1-5, with D perhaps TRBD1 (5 bases). V lost 6 bases and J lost 0, with 9 bases in between. Germline V gene sequence: CDR1 LGHDT, CDR2 YNNKEL (reference sequence). CDR3 size: 14 residues. The CDR3 region is CASSRQYSNQPQHF. CDR3 in DNA: TGTGCCAGCAGTCGACAGTATAGCAATCAGCCCCAGCATTTT.

The chain joins TRBV5-1 to TRBJ1-5; D uncertain. The CDR3 sequence is 15 residues long. V lost 0 bases and J 3 bases, leaving 10 bases between the germline ends. Germline V gene data show CDR1 as SGHRS and CDR2 as YFSETQ. In DNA form, the CDR3 reads TGCGCCAGCAGCTTGGAATCGGGGATCAATCAGCCCCAGCATTTT. Encoded protein: CASSLESGINQPQHF.

This chain uses TRBV7-9 with TRBJ1-1, with 7 nucleotides matching TRBD1. This CDR3 is 14 amino acids long. V was clipped by 5 bases and J by 7 bases; unmatched bases: 10. Germline V gene lookup returns CDR1 SEHNR and CDR2 FQNEAQ (reference sequence). The CDR3 region has the DNA TGTGCCAGCAGCGAAGGAGGACAGGCCGGTGAAGCTTTCTTT. Protein: CASSEGGQAGEAFF.

This clone has a single count. The identical CDR3 is also encoded by other nucleotide sequences in the sample. The chain carries TRBV11-3 and TRBJ2-5; a possible D gene is TRBD1 (7 bases). The CDR3 runs to 13 residues. CDR1 and CDR2 from the germline V gene are SGHNT and YENEEA. With 6 bases removed from V and 4 bases from J, the gap between germline ends came to 12 bases. CDR3 sequence: CASSSGGRETQYF. CDR3 DNA sequence: TGTGCCAGCAGTTCAGGGGGGAGAGAGACCCAGTACTTC.

The CDR3 loop reads CASSSLGRGGLAEQYF. CDR3 DNA sequence: TGTGCCAGCAGCTCACTGGGGCGGGGGGGTCTGGCCGAGCAGTACTTC. The rearrangement joins TRBV7-2 to TRBJ2-7; 9 positions match TRBD2. The CDR3 has 16 amino acids. Trimming at V came to 4 bases and at J to 6 bases, leaving 13 bases not matched to a gene. The germline V gene encodes CDR1 SGHTA and CDR2 FQGNSA.

The gene calls are TRBV4-3 and TRBJ2-7; TRBD1 might be the D (5 bases). CDR3 length: 13 amino acids. CDR1 LGHNA and CDR2 YSLEER come from the germline V gene. V lost 2 bases and J lost 6, with 11 bases in between. The CDR3 sequence is CASSQSRVREQYF. As DNA, the CDR3 is TGCGCCAGCAGCCAATCCAGGGTCCGCGAGCAGTACTTC.

The chain recombines TRBV6-6 with TRBJ2-7; no clear D gene. The CDR3 is 11 amino acids. The V end was cut by 4 bases, the J end by 6 bases, with 7 bases between. Germline CDR1 MNHNY, CDR2 SVGAGI (reference sequence). The CDR3 DNA reads TGTGCCAGCAGTTTGGAGAGCGAGCAGTACTTC. The encoded protein is CASSLESEQYF.

The V gene is TRBV21-1, the J gene TRBJ2-3; TRBD1 was called by the table and not checked on the DNA. TRBV21-1 is a listed pseudogene. The CDR3 consists of 14 residues. CDR3 sequence reads: CASPETGLEDTQYF. As DNA, the CDR3 is TGTGCCAGCCCCGAGACAGGGCTCGAAGATACGCAGTATTTT.

V usage is TRBV15 and J usage is TRBJ1-5; 9 bases are a match to TRBD1. V lost 1 base, J lost 6 bases, and 4 bases stayed unmatched. CDR1 and CDR2 (germline): LNHNV, YYDKDF (reference sequence). CDR3 length: 15 amino acids. In DNA, the CDR3 is TGTGCCACCAGCAGAGTTCGACAGGGGGGTCAGCCCCAGCATTTT. This translates into CATSRVRQGGQPQHF.

The chain couples TRBV5-4 to TRBJ1-1; D is unresolved. From germline, CDR1 is SGHNT and CDR2 YYREEE (reference sequence). This CDR3 has 14 residues. Trimming pared 5 bases from V and 1 base from J, leaving 12 bases between. The CDR3 loop reads CASRGRERNTEAFF. The CDR3 DNA reads TGTGCCAGCAGGGGCCGAGAAAGGAACACTGAAGCTTTCTTT.

The sample holds one count of this clone. The rearrangement uses TRBV7-2 and TRBJ1-2, with TRBD1 identical over 7 bases. The V segment lost 5 bases and the J segment 7 bases; nucleotides outside the gene matches: 4. The CDR3 has 12 amino acids. The germline gives CDR1 SGHTA, CDR2 FQGNSA. CDR3 residues: CASSPGGVGYTF. The CDR3 region has the DNA TGTGCCAGCAGCCCAGGGGGAGTTGGCTACACCTTC.

The chain employs TRBV19 and TRBJ2-7; D unclear. Per the germline V gene, CDR1 is LNHDA and CDR2 is SQIVND (reference sequence). The CDR3 spans 11 residues. V was shortened by 6 bases and J by 4 bases, with 7 bases between the two germline ends. The CDR3 nucleotides read TGTGCCAGTAGCTCCCGGTACGAGCAGTACTTC. This codes for CASSSRYEQYF.

The V call is TRBV5-8, the J call TRBJ1-3; no clear D gene. The ends were cut back, 2 bases at V and 0 bases at J, with 9 bases in the middle. The germline CDR1 and CDR2 sequences are SGHTS and YDEGEE. This CDR3 has 15 residues. CDR3 DNA: TGTGCCAGCAGCTTTGGGCAGGCCTCTGGAAACACCATATATTTT. Translated: CASSFGQASGNTIYF.

The chain is built from TRBV6-5 and TRBJ2-3; 8 bases are a match to TRBD1. V trimming: 7 bases; J trimming: 3 bases; junction bases outside the gene matches: 6. The CDR3 length is 14 residues. Germline CDR1 is MNHEY and CDR2 is SVGAGI. The CDR3 region has the DNA TGTGCCAGCAATATGGACAGGGTGACAGATACGCAGTATTTT. It codes for CASNMDRVTDTQYF.

The rearrangement uses TRBV9 and TRBJ2-2, with 16 bases that match TRBD2. CDR1 and CDR2 from the germline V gene are SGDLS and YYNGEE. The CDR3 loop spans 20 amino acids. The V segment lost 4 bases and the J segment 3 bases; nucleotides outside the gene matches: 12. The CDR3 is CASSPWPGTSGGGHTGELFF. In DNA form, the CDR3 reads TGTGCCAGCAGCCCTTGGCCCGGGACTAGCGGGGGGGGTCACACCGGGGAGCTGTTTTTT.

This rearrangement joins TRBV12-3 or TRBV12-4 to TRBJ2-5; the D gene is possibly TRBD1 (6 bases). The CDR3 is 12 amino acids. In DNA, the CDR3 is TGTGCGACGGGAAGGGGGCAAGAGACCCAGTACTTC. Amino acids: CATGRGQETQYF.

The chain is built from TRBV5-1 and TRBJ2-1, with 7 bases identical to TRBD1. Trimming took 3 bases from V and 3 from J; bases not matched to a gene: 9. The length of the CDR3 is 16 residues. Germline lookup yields CDR1 SGHRS and CDR2 YFSETQ. CDR3 sequence: CASSSPQGSIYNEQFF. The CDR3 nucleotides read TGCGCCAGCAGCTCTCCACAGGGGTCCATCTACAATGAGCAGTTCTTC.